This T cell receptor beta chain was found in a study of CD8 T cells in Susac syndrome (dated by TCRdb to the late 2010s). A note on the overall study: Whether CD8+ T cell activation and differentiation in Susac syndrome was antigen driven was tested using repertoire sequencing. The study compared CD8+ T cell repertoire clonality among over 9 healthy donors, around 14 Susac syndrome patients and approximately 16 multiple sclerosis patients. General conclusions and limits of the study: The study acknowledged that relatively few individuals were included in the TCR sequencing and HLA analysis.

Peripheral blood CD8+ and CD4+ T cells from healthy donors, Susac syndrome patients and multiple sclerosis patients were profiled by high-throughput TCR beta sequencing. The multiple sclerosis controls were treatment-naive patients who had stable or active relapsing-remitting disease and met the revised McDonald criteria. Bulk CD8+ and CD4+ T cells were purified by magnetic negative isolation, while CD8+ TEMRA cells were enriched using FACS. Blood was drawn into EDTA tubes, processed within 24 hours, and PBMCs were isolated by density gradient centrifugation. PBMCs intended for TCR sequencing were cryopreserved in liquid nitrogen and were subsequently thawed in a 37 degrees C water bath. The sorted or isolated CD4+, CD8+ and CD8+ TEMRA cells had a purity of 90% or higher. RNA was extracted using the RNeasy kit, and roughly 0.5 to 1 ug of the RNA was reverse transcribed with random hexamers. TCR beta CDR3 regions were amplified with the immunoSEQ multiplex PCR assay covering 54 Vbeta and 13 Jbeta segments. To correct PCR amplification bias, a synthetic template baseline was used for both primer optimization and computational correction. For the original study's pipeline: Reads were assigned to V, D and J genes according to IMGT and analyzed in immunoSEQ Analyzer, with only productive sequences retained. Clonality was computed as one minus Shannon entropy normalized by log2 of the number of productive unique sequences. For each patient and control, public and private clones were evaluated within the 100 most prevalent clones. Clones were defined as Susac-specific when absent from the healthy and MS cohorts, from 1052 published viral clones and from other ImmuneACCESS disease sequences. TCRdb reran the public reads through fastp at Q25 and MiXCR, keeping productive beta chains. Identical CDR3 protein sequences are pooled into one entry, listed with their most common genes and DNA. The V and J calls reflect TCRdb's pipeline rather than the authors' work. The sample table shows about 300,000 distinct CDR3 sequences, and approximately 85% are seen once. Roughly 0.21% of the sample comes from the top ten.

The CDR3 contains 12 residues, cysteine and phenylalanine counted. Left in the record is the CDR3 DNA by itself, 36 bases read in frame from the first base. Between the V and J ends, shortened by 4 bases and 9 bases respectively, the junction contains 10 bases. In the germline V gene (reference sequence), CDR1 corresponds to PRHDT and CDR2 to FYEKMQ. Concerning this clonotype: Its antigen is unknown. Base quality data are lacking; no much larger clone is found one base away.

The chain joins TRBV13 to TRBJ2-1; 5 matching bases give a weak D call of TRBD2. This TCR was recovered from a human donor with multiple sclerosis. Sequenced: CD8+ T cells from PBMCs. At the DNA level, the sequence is TGTGCCAGCAGCTCGAACCGGGGTGAGCAGTTCTTC. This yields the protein CASSSNRGEQFF.